Included here is one TCR beta chain sequence, with context. The antigen is not known. The data belong to a study of T cell responses to AZD1222 COVID-19 vaccine. Study background: Pooled together were second doses at about 4 or about 12 weeks. General study points: Variant regions that are unmutated are reportedly the target of nearly half of spike-specific TCRs. Dominant at 160-218 and 743-854, vaccine-associated CD4 TCRs also spanned spike.

CDR1 and CDR2 from the germline V gene are MNHEY and SVGAGI. V lost 6 bases and J lost 4, with 16 bases in between. The CDR3 contains 14 residues. Some clones are missing from TCRdb's copy, which holds only in-frame ones; the method was immunoSEQ multiplex PCR. The sample consists of 150,000 or so clones, roughly 89% of them appearing once. V usage is TRBV6-5 and J usage is TRBJ2-7; unclear D gene. This clonotype was obtained from an adult in good health. This material consisted of peripheral blood, taken on day 0 of AZD1222 vaccination. CDR3 coding DNA: TGTGCCAGCAGCAGAGATTCCCGTGGGTACGAGCAGTACTTC. This codes for CASSRDSRGYEQYF.